This T cell receptor beta chain was documented in a study of T cell responses to AZD1222 COVID-19 vaccine. Study outcomes and limitations: The donors showed a predominance of white British ancestry and of females, with possible underestimation of clonal diversity. Epitopes outside B.1.351 and B.1.1.7 mutated regions reportedly drew nearly half of spike TCRs. Repertoires were obtained solely post-peak T cell response.

Produced via immunoSEQ multiplex PCR; TCRdb's table is partial and in-frame only. Among 100,000 to 150,000 clones listed, around 83% were seen once. For this clone: Its matching antigen is unknown.

There are 13 residues in the CDR3. Deletions cut 3 bases from V and 2 bases from J, with 8 bases between. The chain employs TRBV12-3 or TRBV12-4 and TRBJ2-7; D not certain. The specimen comprised peripheral blood, sampled 28 days after the second AZD1222 dose. The TCR originated in an adult who received the AZD1222 COVID-19 vaccine. The CDR3 bases are TGTGCCAGCAGTTTCGCCAGGACCTACGAGCAGTACTTC. Its protein is CASSFARTYEQYF.